Presented here are 32 T cell receptor beta chains from one specimen sequenced in a study of radiotherapy plus CTLA-4 blockade in lung cancer. TCRdb's table, derived via immunoSEQ multiplex PCR, lists solely in-frame clones and lacks some. The sample yields 25,000 to 35,000 clones, 70% to 90% seen once. The sequences come from peripheral blood, collected from a patient treated with radiotherapy plus ipilimumab. These receptors originate from a human donor with non-small cell lung cancer that progressed on radiotherapy plus ipilimumab.

This chain joins TRBV7-2 and TRBJ1-4; 7 bases line up with TRBD1. V lost 4 bases, J lost 7 bases, and 6 bases stayed unmatched. CDR3 size: 14 residues. The V gene's germline CDR1 is SGHTA and CDR2 FQGNSA. CDR3 DNA: TGTGCCAGCAGCTCAGGACAGGAAGGTGAAAAACTGTTTTTT. Its protein is CASSSGQEGEKLFF. Full variable domain (outside the CDR3, taken from reference TRBV7-2 and TRBJ1-4): GAGVSQSPSNKVTEKGKDVELRCDPISGHTALYWYRQSLGQGLEFLIYFQGNSAPDKSGLPSDRFSAERTGGSVSTLTIQRTQQEDSAVYLCASSSGQEGEKLFFGSGTQLSVL.

CDR3 loop: CASSAGTNQETQYF. As DNA, the CDR3 is TGTGCCAGCAGTGCCGGGACAAACCAAGAGACCCAGTACTTC. The V call is TRBV25-1, the J call TRBJ2-5; a weak D match, TRBD1 (6 bases). The V gene's germline CDR1 is MGHDK and CDR2 SYGVNS. The CDR3 contains 14 residues. V was cut by 4 bases and J by 0 bases, with 9 bases left in between.

This chain connects TRBV6-1 to TRBJ1-2; D is ambiguous. Germline CDR1 and CDR2: MNHNS and SASEGT. There are 13 residues in the CDR3. Trimming removed 5 bases from V and 8 bases from J, with 15 bases in between. Here the CDR3 DNA reads TGTGCCAGCAGTCTCGACTCCGGTCGGGGCTACACCTTC. Translating it yields CASSLDSGRGYTF.

The chain employs TRBV4-1 and TRBJ2-5; unclear D gene. There are 15 residues in the CDR3. CDR1 and CDR2 (germline): MGHRA, YSYEKL. The V and J ends lost 5 bases and 1 base respectively, with 14 bases between them. The CDR3 nucleotides are TGCGCCAGCAGCTTAGGTGATCGAGGCCAAGAGACCCAGTACTTC. It translates to CASSLGDRGQETQYF.

The chain combines TRBV9 with TRBJ1-6; 10 bases fit TRBD1. There are 15 residues in the CDR3. Per the germline V gene, CDR1 is SGDLS and CDR2 is YYNGEE. J gave up 9 bases and V 4 bases, and 7 bases lay outside the gene matches. The CDR3, as DNA: TGTGCCAGCAGCAGAGACAGGGGGCAGTCTTCACCCCTCCACTTT. Residues: CASSRDRGQSSPLHF.

This rearrangement joins TRBV27 to TRBJ1-2; TRBD1 is a possible D gene (5 bases). Trimming left V 7 bases short and J 0 bases short, with 12 bases between. CDR3 length equals 14 residues. Germline CDR1 and CDR2: MNHEY and SMNVEV (reference sequence). The CDR3 DNA is TGTGCCAGCACCCGGAAGGGGACTAACTATGGCTACACCTTC. This sequence encodes CASTRKGTNYGYTF.

The chain carries TRBV11-2 and TRBJ2-4; TRBD1 matches 10 bases. Losses at the gene ends were 3 bases for V and 8 bases for J; bases not matched to a gene: 4. The CDR3 spans 14 residues. The germline CDR1 and CDR2 sequences are SGHAT and FQNNGV. DNA of the CDR3: TGTGCCAGCAGCTTCCGGGACAGGGGAGACATTCAGTACTTC. Amino acids: CASSFRDRGDIQYF.

The V and J genes are TRBV6-6 and TRBJ2-5, with TRBD1 matching over 7 bases. CDR1 and CDR2 from the germline V gene are MNHNY and SVGAGI (reference sequence). After removal of 2 bases from V and 5 bases from J, the junction contained 5 bases not matched to a gene. The CDR3 loop spans 14 amino acids. The CDR3 DNA reads as TGTGCCAGCAGTTACCAGACAGGGTTGGAGACCCAGTACTTC. Translated: CASSYQTGLETQYF.

The chain is built from TRBV5-4 and TRBJ1-3, with 7 bases fitting TRBD1. Germline V gene data show CDR1 as SGHNT and CDR2 as YYREEE (reference sequence). The CDR3 loop spans 15 amino acids. Unmatched junction bases numbered 4, after V lost 1 base and J lost 3 bases. The CDR3 loop is CASSLMGDSGNTIYF. The CDR3 coding sequence is TGTGCCAGCAGCTTGATGGGGGACAGTGGAAACACCATATATTTT.

V and J are TRBV7-2 and TRBJ2-4, with 10 positions matching TRBD1. Germline trimming cut 4 bases from V and 6 bases from J; bases unmatched to any gene: 3. Germline assignment: CDR1 SGHTA and CDR2 FQGNSA. The CDR3 consists of 14 residues. The DNA of the CDR3 is TGTGCCAGCAGCTCCGGGACAGGGGCAAACATTCAGTACTTC. This gives the protein CASSSGTGANIQYF.

This clone was counted only a few times. The V call is TRBV18, the J call TRBJ1-2; tentatively, D is TRBD1 (5 bases). V lost 3 bases, J lost 8 bases, and 16 bases lay in between. The CDR3 runs to 14 residues. Per germline, CDR1 KGHSH and CDR2 LQKENI. The CDR3 region is CASSPSEGPWGYTF. The CDR3 bases are TGTGCCAGCTCACCCTCGGAGGGGCCATGGGGCTACACCTTC.

The chain has TRBV4-1 and TRBJ1-1; D might be TRBD1 (6 bases). The V end was cut by 4 bases, the J end by 5 bases, with 17 bases between. In germline, CDR1 is MGHRA, CDR2 YSYEKL. This CDR3 region has 15 residues. The CDR3 coding sequence is TGCGCCAGCAGCCCCCCACAGGGAGTGAGGACTGAAGCTTTCTTT. This encodes CASSPPQGVRTEAFF.

This clone is a singleton in its sample. This sequence joins TRBV7-3 and TRBJ2-3; D perhaps matches TRBD2 (6 bases). Trimming removed 5 bases from V and 4 bases from J, with 16 bases in between. The CDR3 has 15 amino acids. The germline CDR1 and CDR2 sequences are SGHTA and FQGTGA. The CDR3 sequence: CASSPGGGRADTQYF. The CDR3 DNA follows: TGTGCCAGCAGCCCTGGAGGAGGGCGCGCAGATACGCAGTATTTT. Combining the CDR3 with reference TRBV7-3 and TRBJ2-3 gives the whole variable domain GAGVSQTPSNKVTEKGKYVELRCDPISGHTALYWYRQSLGQGPEFLIYFQGTGAADDSGLPNDRFFAVRPEGSVSTLKIQRTERGDSAVYLCASSPGGGRADTQYFGPGTRLTVL.

J is TRBJ1-5 and V is TRBV2; TRBD1 is a possible D gene (6 bases). The V end lost 6 bases, the J end lost 1 base, and 13 bases lay between the germline ends. Germline-derived CDR1 and CDR2 are SNHLY and FYNNEI. CDR3 length equals 15 residues. The CDR3 protein is CASRGGGTSNQPQHF. The DNA for the CDR3 is TGTGCCAGCAGAGGGGGGGGGACGAGCAATCAGCCCCAGCATTTT.

This clone occurred a few times. The chain carries TRBV7-2 and TRBJ2-2; D is unresolved. Germline CDR1 and CDR2: SGHTA and FQGNSA. The V end was cut by 4 bases, the J end by 1 base, with 7 bases between. The CDR3 contains 14 residues. The CDR3 sequence: CASSSQQNTGELFF. Here the CDR3 DNA reads TGTGCCAGCAGCTCACAACAGAACACCGGGGAGCTGTTTTTT.

This chain connects TRBV14 to TRBJ1-6; D gene ambiguous. Germline assignment: CDR1 SGHDN and CDR2 FVKESK. With 4 bases removed from V and 7 bases from J, the gap between germline ends came to 11 bases. The CDR3 is made up of 14 amino acids. CDR3 loop: CASSPGLPNSPLHF. Here the CDR3 DNA reads TGTGCCAGCAGCCCAGGACTGCCCAATTCACCCCTCCACTTT.

The chain links TRBV10-3 to TRBJ1-5; 7 bases line up with TRBD1. The trim removed 6 bases at V and 4 bases at J, leaving 9 bases unmatched. Germline values: CDR1 ENHRY, CDR2 SYGVKD. The CDR3 has 15 residues. The CDR3 region is CAISPEGQLNQPQHF. The CDR3 DNA reads as TGTGCCATCAGCCCAGAGGGACAGCTGAATCAGCCCCAGCATTTT.

The chain recombines TRBV28 with TRBJ2-1; 7 nucleotides align to TRBD2. CDR1 MDHEN and CDR2 SYDVKM come from the germline V gene. With 5 bases clipped from V and 12 bases from J, the junction kept 13 bases outside the gene matches. The CDR3 loop spans 14 amino acids. The CDR3 DNA reads as TGTGCCAGCAGTGTTAGCCCGGGGGGTAAAGGGCAGTTCTTC. This translates into CASSVSPGGKGQFF. Based on the CDR3 plus reference TRBV28 and TRBJ2-1, the full variable domain is DVKVTQSSRYLVKRTGEKVFLECVQDMDHENMFWYRQDPGLGLRLIYFSYDVKMKEKGDIPEGYSVSREKKERFSLILESASTNQTSMYLCASSVSPGGKGQFFGPGTRLTVL.

V is TRBV7-8 and J is TRBJ2-5; D gene uncertain. The germline CDR1 and CDR2 sequences are SGHVS and FQNEAQ. The CDR3 runs to 14 residues. V lost 2 bases and J lost 1, with 8 bases in between. CDR3 residues: CASSLTQRQETQYF. The DNA for the CDR3 is TGTGCCAGCAGCTTAACGCAGCGCCAAGAGACCCAGTACTTC.

The rearrangement uses TRBV29-1 and TRBJ1-1; unclear D gene. This CDR3 region has 11 residues. V lost 4 bases, J lost 1 base, and 4 bases lay in between. Per germline, CDR1 SQVTM and CDR2 ANQGSEA. The CDR3 DNA reads as TGCAGCGTTGTCAGGAACACTGAAGCTTTCTTT. Residues: CSVVRNTEAFF. The full variable domain, rest sourced from reference TRBV29-1 and TRBJ1-1, is SAVISQKPSRDICQRGTSLTIQCQVDSQVTMMFWYRQQPGQSLTLIATANQGSEATYESGFVIDKFPISRPNLTFSTLTVSNMSPEDSSIYLCSVVRNTEAFFGQGTRLTVV.

This chain uses TRBV5-6 with TRBJ2-7, with 7 bases aligning to TRBD1. V lost 4 bases to trimming and J lost 2 bases; unmatched junction nucleotides: 6. The CDR3 sequence is 14 residues long. CDR1 and CDR2 from the germline V gene are SGHDT and YYEEEE. DNA of the CDR3: TGTGCCAGCAGCGCGGCGACAGGGACCTACGAGCAGTACTTC. Translated: CASSAATGTYEQYF.

V gene TRBV4-3 combines with J gene TRBJ1-1; TRBD1 matches at 12 bases. Germline V gene sequence: CDR1 LGHNA, CDR2 YSLEER. V lost 2 bases and J lost 8; bases outside the gene matches: 12. This CDR3 is 17 amino acids long. The CDR3 nucleotides are TGCGCCAGCAGCCAACATCTTTCCGGGACAGGGGGCGGAGAAGCTTTCTTT. The encoded protein is CASSQHLSGTGGGEAFF.

This clone has a single count. CDR3 coding DNA: TGTGCCAGCAGTTCCCGCAGCGTGGGTCAGCCCCAGCATTTT. Translating it yields CASSSRSVGQPQHF. V usage is TRBV6-5 and J usage is TRBJ1-5; no clear D gene. The CDR3 length is 14 residues. Trimming shortened V by 4 bases and J by 6 bases, and 13 bases separated the two germline ends. Germline values: CDR1 MNHEY, CDR2 SVGAGI.

The chain links TRBV7-2 to TRBJ1-2; 7 nucleotides line up with TRBD1. The J segment lost 4 bases and the V segment lost 6 bases, leaving 11 bases of the junction unmatched. In germline, CDR1 is SGHTA, CDR2 FQGNSA. The CDR3 runs to 15 residues. CDR3: CASSTGVGSSYGYTF. DNA for the CDR3: TGTGCCAGCAGTACAGGGGTTGGGTCGAGCTATGGCTACACCTTC. Supplemented by reference TRBV7-2 and TRBJ1-2, the full variable domain reads GAGVSQSPSNKVTEKGKDVELRCDPISGHTALYWYRQSLGQGLEFLIYFQGNSAPDKSGLPSDRFSAERTGGSVSTLTIQRTQQEDSAVYLCASSTGVGSSYGYTFGSGTRLTVV.

The chain links TRBV11-2 to TRBJ2-7; 10 positions match TRBD2. V dropped 1 base and J dropped 0; count of bases not matched to a gene: 3. The CDR3 runs 16 residues. CDR1 and CDR2 from the germline V gene are SGHAT and FQNNGV. CDR3 protein: CASSLGTSGASYEQYF. The CDR3, as DNA: TGTGCCAGCAGCTTAGGTACTAGCGGGGCCTCCTACGAGCAGTACTTC. Full variable domain (remainder filled in from reference TRBV11-2 and TRBJ2-7): EAGVAQSPRYKIIEKRQSVAFWCNPISGHATLYWYQQILGQGPKLLIQFQNNGVVDDSQLPKDRFSAERLKGVDSTLKIQPAKLEDSAVYLCASSLGTSGASYEQYFGPGTRLTVT.

This chain connects TRBV7-2 to TRBJ2-2, with D perhaps matching TRBD1 (6 bases). Germline V gene lookup returns CDR1 SGHTA and CDR2 FQGNSA. The CDR3 length is 16 residues. The V end was cut by 5 bases, the J end by 1 base, with 14 bases between. Here the CDR3 reads CASSGRDTLNTGELFF. DNA of the CDR3: TGTGCCAGCAGCGGAAGGGACACATTGAACACCGGGGAGCTGTTTTTT. The full variable domain, rest sourced from reference TRBV7-2 and TRBJ2-2, is GAGVSQSPSNKVTEKGKDVELRCDPISGHTALYWYRQSLGQGLEFLIYFQGNSAPDKSGLPSDRFSAERTGGSVSTLTIQRTQQEDSAVYLCASSGRDTLNTGELFFGEGSRLTVL.

The table lists this clone with a count of one. This sequence joins TRBV29-1 and TRBJ1-2, with 8 positions matching TRBD1. CDR3 size: 15 residues. The germline gives CDR1 SQVTM, CDR2 ANQGSEA. Losses at the gene ends were 3 bases for V and 7 bases for J; bases not matched to a gene: 13. The CDR3, as DNA: TGCAGCGTTGAGGCAGGGGGCGCAGGAGACGGTGGCTACACCTTC. Translation gives CSVEAGGAGDGGYTF.

The gene calls are TRBV10-3 and TRBJ2-3; 8 nucleotides agree with TRBD1. Germline-derived CDR1 and CDR2 are ENHRY and SYGVKD. The CDR3 runs to 15 residues. Germline trimming cut 10 bases from V and 2 bases from J; bases unmatched to any gene: 11. CDR3 sequence (DNA): TGTGCCACCCAATGGAGGACAGGGTCCACAGATACGCAGTATTTT. It yields the protein CATQWRTGSTDTQYF.

The chain has TRBV6-6 and TRBJ2-2, with TRBD2 matching 7 bases. Germline values: CDR1 MNHNY, CDR2 SVGAGI (reference sequence). The CDR3 has 12 amino acids. V lost 8 bases, J lost 7 bases, and 4 bases stayed unmatched. The CDR3 reads CASLGGFGELFF. The CDR3 DNA sequence: TGTGCCAGCTTGGGGGGGTTCGGGGAGCTGTTTTTT.

The rearrangement links TRBV4-3 to TRBJ1-4, with a tentative D call TRBD1 (5 bases). V shed 0 bases and J shed 5 bases, with 13 bases lying between them. Germline-derived CDR1 and CDR2 are LGHNA and YSLEER. The CDR3 spans 16 residues. The CDR3 loop is CASSQDGQGRNEKLFF. For the CDR3, the DNA is TGCGCCAGCAGCCAAGACGGGCAGGGAAGGAATGAAAAACTGTTTTTT.

In its sample, this clone was seen a few times. The rearrangement links TRBV5-1 to TRBJ1-1; 7 nucleotides agree with TRBD1. This CDR3 is 15 amino acids long. The germline CDR1 and CDR2 sequences are SGHRS and YFSETQ. V was pared by 0 bases and J by 2 bases, with 4 bases of the junction left unmatched. CDR3 nucleotides: TGCGCCAGCAGCTTGGCGGGACAGAGAAACACTGAAGCTTTCTTT. Amino acid sequence: CASSLAGQRNTEAFF.

This clone is medium-sized by share. The rearrangement joins TRBV7-9 to TRBJ2-4; 7 positions agree with TRBD2. This CDR3 spans 17 amino acids. Germline V lookup: CDR1 SEHNR, CDR2 FQNEAQ (reference sequence). With V trimmed by 0 bases and J by 1 base, 6 bases remained unmatched. CDR3 in amino acids: CASSLAGGGDAKNIQYF. The CDR3 DNA sequence: TGTGCCAGCAGCTTAGCCGGGGGAGGGGATGCCAAAAACATTCAGTACTTC.